These 21 T cell receptor beta chains share one sample of origin, sequenced in a study of CD8+CD57+ T cells in acquired aplastic anemia. Those patients picked for sequencing had displayed CD8+CD57+ cell expansion on flow cytometry. Using genomic DNA as the template, TCR beta VDJ and CDR3 profiling was carried out. TCRdb fed the reads into MiXCR, producing one record per CDR3 protein. The profile shows approximately 250,000 distinct CDR3 sequences, approximately 86% of them singletons. Sequencing input: sorted CD4+, CD8+, or CD8+CD57+ T cells (not recorded which) from PBMCs. These receptors all stem from a human donor with aplastic anemia.

The chain recombines TRBV2 with TRBJ1-1; 7 nucleotides align to TRBD1. Germline assignment: CDR1 SNHLY and CDR2 FYNNEI. CDR3 length: 15 residues. Unmatched junction bases numbered 15, after V lost 8 bases and J lost 6 bases. CDR3 residues: CASGLEVTGTPEAFF. The CDR3 nucleotides read TGTGCCAGCGGCTTAGAGGTGACAGGGACCCCTGAAGCTTTCTTT. The whole variable domain, filled in from reference TRBV2 and TRBJ1-1, reads EPEVTQTPSHQVTQMGQEVILRCVPISNHLYFYWYRQILGQKVEFLVSFYNNEISEKSEIFDDQFSVERPDGSNFTLKIRSTKLEDSAMYFCASGLEVTGTPEAFFGQGTRLTVV.

Concerning this clonotype: Germline is not matched at one junction end, which may reflect a read error. For the CDR3, the DNA is TGTGCCAGCAGCTTAAGAGCCGGGGAGGCAGATGAGGAGTTCTTC. It translates to CASSLRAGEADEEFF. This chain uses TRBV7-9 with TRBJ2-1; D is possibly TRBD2 (6 bases). CDR1 SEHNR and CDR2 FQNEAQ come from the germline V gene (reference sequence). The CDR3 spans 15 residues.

The chain employs TRBV7-2 and TRBJ2-1; D is perhaps TRBD2 (6 bases). The CDR3 extends over 16 amino acids. Germline V gene sequence: CDR1 SGHTA, CDR2 FQGNSA. V gave up 3 bases and J gave up 7 bases, with 19 bases separating them. CDR3 amino acids: CASSFVRSEGRNEQFF. The DNA of the CDR3 is TGTGCCAGCAGCTTTGTAAGAAGCGAGGGGAGGAATGAGCAGTTCTTC.

This clonotype was seen just once. The CDR3 ends on some other residue instead of the conserved phenylalanine or tryptophan, so this is likely a read error. The DNA is left out, because the CDR3 cannot be placed on it with certainty; the CDR3 is given as TCRdb lists it. The rearrangement uses TRBV7-9 and TRBJ2-5; the D call in the table, TRBD2, was not verified against the DNA. CDR1 is SEHNR and CDR2 is FQNEAQ in the germline V gene (reference sequence). The CDR3 spans 12 residues, counting both ends. The CDR3 here is CASSFQGSRESD.

The chain uses TRBV11-3 and TRBJ2-7; D unresolved. This CDR3 contains 14 residues. The V end was cut by 0 bases, the J end by 5 bases, with 11 bases between. CDR1 is SGHNT and CDR2 is YENEEA in the germline V gene. The DNA for the CDR3 is TGTGCCAGCAGCTTAGACCGGGCAGTCAACGAGCAGTACGTC. This translates into CASSLDRAVNEQYV.

The V gene is TRBV7-4, the J gene TRBJ2-3; TRBD1 is a possible D gene (6 bases). CDR1 and CDR2 (germline): SGHVT, SQSDAQ. This CDR3 region has 13 residues. The V end lost 5 bases, the J end lost 5 bases, and 11 bases lay between the germline ends. The CDR3: CASSPTGLDTQYF. The CDR3 nucleotides are TGTGCCAGCAGCCCCACAGGGCTAGATACGCAGTATTTT. Full variable domain (remainder filled in from reference TRBV7-4 and TRBJ2-3): GAGVSQSPRYKVAKRGRDVALRCDSISGHVTLYWYRQTLGQGSEVLTYSQSDAQRDKSGRPSGRFSAERPERSVSTLKIQRTEQGDSAVYLCASSPTGLDTQYFGPGTRLTVL.

Regarding this clonotype: In this CDR3 the conserved last residue, phenylalanine or tryptophan, is missing, so a read error is likely. The limits of the CDR3 on the DNA are not certain, so only TCRdb's listed CDR3 is given. The chain combines TRBV7-9 with TRBJ2-3; the table's D gene call, TRBD1, was not cross checked with the DNA. The germline gives CDR1 SEHNR, CDR2 FQNEAQ (reference sequence). The CDR3 has 13 residues if both end residues are counted. This chain's CDR3 is CASSFERRGGRDD.

For this clonotype: Mismatch with germline at one junction end may stem from a read error. The rearrangement joins TRBV9 to TRBJ1-4; 9 bases map to TRBD1. The germline CDR1 and CDR2 sequences are SGDLS and YYNGEE. The CDR3 covers 14 residues. CDR3 amino acids: CASSITGGDENLFF. CDR3 in DNA: TGTGCCAGCAGCATAACAGGGGGCGATGAAAACCTGTTTTTT.

The chain uses TRBV19 and TRBJ2-1, with 9 bases fitting TRBD1. The CDR3 runs 14 residues. Germline V gene sequence: CDR1 LNHDA, CDR2 SQIVND (reference sequence). J was trimmed by 9 bases and V by 1 base; bases with no gene match: 4. The CDR3 region has the DNA TGTGCCAGTAGTATAGGACAGGGGGGTAGTGAGCAGTTCTTC. Protein: CASSIGQGGSEQFF.

Ten or more counts support this clonotype. This chain connects TRBV6-4 to TRBJ2-1, with a weak D call TRBD2 (5 bases). Germline CDR1 is MRHNA and CDR2 is SNTAGT. Trimming took 4 bases from V and 8 from J, leaving 12 bases between them. The CDR3 has 13 amino acids. DNA for the CDR3: TGTGCCAGCAGTGGAGGGCCCAGCGATGAGCAGTTCTTC. This codes for CASSGGPSDEQFF.

The CDR3 reads CASSLERDGSPHGYTF. The CDR3 DNA follows: TGTGCCAGCAGCTTGGAGAGGGACGGGTCACCCCATGGCTACACCTTC. The chain has TRBV7-6 and TRBJ1-2, with TRBD1 as a possible D gene (5 bases). CDR3 size: 16 residues. Deletions cut 3 bases from V and 6 bases from J, with 20 bases between. CDR1 is SGHVS and CDR2 is FNYEAQ in the germline V gene.

With respect to this clonotype: Because it lacks the conserved phenylalanine or tryptophan at the end, this CDR3 is likely a read error. The DNA is left out, because the CDR3 cannot be placed on it with certainty; the CDR3 is given as TCRdb lists it. The V gene is TRBV7-9, the J gene TRBJ2-3; the D segment call TRBD2 is taken from the table without a DNA check. Germline V gene lookup returns CDR1 SEHNR and CDR2 FQNEAQ (reference sequence). The CDR3 length is 13 residues, termini included. The CDR3 loop is CASSHEGKGNAHP.

V usage is TRBV20-1 and J usage is TRBJ1-1; unclear D gene. The CDR3 is 13 residues long. Germline V gene data show CDR1 as DFQATT and CDR2 as SNEGSKA (reference sequence). Trimming shortened V by 6 bases and J by 7 bases, and 18 bases separated the two germline ends. Here the CDR3 DNA reads TGCAGTGCCTCAGACTGTGGATACGGTGAAGCTTTCTTT. Translated, it gives CSASDCGYGEAFF.

Concerning this clonotype: One end of the junction does not line up with germline, which may come from a read error. J is TRBJ2-5 and V is TRBV7-6; D is unresolved. Germline CDR1 reads SGHVS; CDR2 reads FNYEAQ. The CDR3 consists of 14 residues. CDR3 sequence reads: CASSLAHRPKEKHF. The CDR3 region has the DNA TGTGCCAGCAGCTTAGCCCATCGGCCAAAAGAGAAGCACTTC.

This clonotype was observed once. A junction boundary mismatches the germline segment, possibly from a read error. CDR3 region: CASSRDSETYNEQF. Here the CDR3 DNA reads TGTGCCAGCAGCCGTGACAGCGAGACCTACAATGAGCAGTTC. This rearrangement joins TRBV7-6 to TRBJ2-5; tentatively, D is TRBD1 (5 bases). Germline values: CDR1 SGHVS, CDR2 FNYEAQ. CDR3 length: 14 residues.

This clonotype was detected only a few times. The chain links TRBV9 to TRBJ2-7, with no clear D. Germline CDR1 SGDLS, CDR2 YYNGEE. The CDR3 is made up of 18 amino acids. V was shortened by 0 bases and J by 1 base, with 20 bases between the two germline ends. The CDR3 region is CASSVGSDTPYFSYEQYV. The DNA of the CDR3 is TGTGCCAGCAGCGTAGGGTCAGATACGCCGTATTTTTCCTACGAGCAGTACGTC.

Note on this clonotype: At one boundary the junction diverges from the germline segment, which might be a read error. The chain links TRBV7-3 to TRBJ2-1; either TRBD1 or TRBD2 may fit D (5 bases each). Germline CDR1 SGHTA, CDR2 FQGTGA. The CDR3 has 14 amino acids. The CDR3: CASRGNGAYSEQFF. For the CDR3, the DNA is TGTGCCAGCAGGGGAAACGGGGCCTACAGTGAGCAGTTCTTC.

As to this clonotype: One junction end does not reproduce the germline sequence, and a read error may be involved. This sequence joins TRBV15 and TRBJ2-7; the match to TRBD1 covers 8 bases. In germline, CDR1 is LNHNV, CDR2 YYDKDF (reference sequence). The CDR3 contains 13 residues. This chain's CDR3 is CASRRTGGEAQYF. For the CDR3, the DNA is TGTGCCTCCAGAAGAACAGGGGGAGAGGCGCAGTACTTC.

The J gene is TRBJ1-2, the V gene TRBV9; no definite D call. CDR3 size: 16 residues. V shed 4 bases and J shed 5 bases, with 21 bases lying between them. The V gene's germline CDR1 is SGDLS and CDR2 YYNGEE. This CDR3 is CASSLERDALVYGYTF. In DNA form, the CDR3 reads TGTGCCAGCAGCTTGGAGAGAGATGCGCTCGTATATGGCTACACCTTC.

A word on this clonotype: As the CDR3 is not closed by the conserved phenylalanine or tryptophan, this likely results from a read error. Because the CDR3's place on the DNA is in doubt, the DNA is left out and the CDR3 is given as listed by TCRdb. The chain uses TRBV15 and TRBJ2-7; the D call of TRBD2 is as the table states it, not checked on the DNA. Ends included, the CDR3 has 15 residues. Germline assignment: CDR1 LNHNV and CDR2 YYDKDF (reference sequence). The CDR3: CATSRGSDQETQYYG.

Details on this clonotype: This is likely a read error, given that the CDR3 carries no conserved phenylalanine or tryptophan at its end. The DNA is left out, because the CDR3 cannot be placed on it with certainty; the CDR3 is given as TCRdb lists it. The chain recombines TRBV2 with TRBJ2-1; the table's D call, TRBD1, was not checked against the DNA. Inclusive of both ends, the CDR3 amounts to 16 amino acids. Germline values: CDR1 SNHLY, CDR2 FYNNEI. This chain's CDR3 is CASGDGGTNGQYFGPV.